The clone carrying this T cell receptor (beta chain) was detected only once. Its antigen is currently unknown. Per the germline V gene, CDR1 is SGHTS and CDR2 is YDEGEE. V lost 0 bases to trimming and J lost 7 bases; unmatched junction nucleotides: 6. The CDR3 sequence is 15 residues long. This sample was included in a study of T cell responses to AZD1222 COVID-19 vaccine. Study-wide results and limits: Regions 160-218 and 743-854 held dominance among vaccine-associated CD4 TCRs, which spanned spike. Donors in the cohort were predominantly white British and more often female, and clonal diversity was possibly underestimated. Reports say nearly half of spike-specific TCRs go after unmutated variant regions. Spike-specific TCR breadth and depth grew following two AZD1222 doses.

Clones were sequenced by immunoSEQ multiplex PCR, and TCRdb holds only the in-frame ones, with some missing. The table records 110,000 or so clones, roughly 84% of them present only once. Source: peripheral blood, taken on day 0 of AZD1222 vaccination. This TCR came from an adult in good health. The chain combines TRBV5-8 with TRBJ2-7; 11 nucleotides align to TRBD1. CDR3 coding DNA: TGTGCCAGCAGCTTGGGGACAGGGGGCTATGGGGAGCAGTACTTC. It encodes CASSLGTGGYGEQYF.